A selection of T cell receptor beta chains follows, all from one sample in a study of human T cells and chemical hapten exposure. TCRdb reprocessed the RACE reads with MiXCR, giving one entry per CDR3 protein. The table shows 340,000 or so distinct CDR3 sequences, with roughly 6.9% occurring only once. The sample consisted of whole blood, taken in connection with sensitization to the hapten diphenylcyclopropenone (DPC). These TCRs come from a young woman with alopecia areata. Some clones in this sample may be carry-over from other donors' samples. Both conserved end residues are part of each CDR3.

j_call: TRBJ2-1; v_call: TRBV6-2/TRBV6-3; cdr3_aa: CASSLSRNGPYNEQFF
j_call: TRBJ2-5; v_call: TRBV6-1; cdr3_aa: CASSTPGSQVTQYF
j_call: TRBJ2-3; v_call: TRBV4-1; cdr3_aa: CASRRSIFEDTQYF
j_call: TRBJ1-4; v_call: TRBV6-5; cdr3_aa: CASSTLRGRDEKLFF
j_call: TRBJ1-6; v_call: TRBV28; cdr3_aa: CASSSRDSNSPLHF
j_call: TRBJ1-4; v_call: TRBV7-9; cdr3_aa: CASSSPLSTITNEKLFF
j_call: TRBJ2-5; v_call: TRBV12-3/TRBV12-4; cdr3_aa: CASSPGGAQETQYF
j_call: TRBJ1-5; v_call: TRBV20-1; cdr3_aa: CSARQGPNNQPQHF
j_call: TRBJ2-1; v_call: TRBV4-2; cdr3_aa: CASSPQRGGAYNEQFF
j_call: TRBJ2-7; v_call: TRBV7-8; cdr3_aa: CASSLALDYEQYF
j_call: TRBJ2-7; v_call: TRBV6-5; cdr3_aa: CASSYQLGALYEQYF
j_call: TRBJ2-7; v_call: TRBV18; cdr3_aa: CASSPETTYEQYF
j_call: TRBJ2-3; v_call: TRBV27; cdr3_aa: CASSLHKGGTDTQYF
j_call: TRBJ2-3; v_call: TRBV6-2/TRBV6-3; cdr3_aa: CASSAQARGYPDTQYF